Presented here are 31 T cell receptor beta chains from one specimen sequenced in a study of identical twins. One entry per CDR3 protein, called by TCRdb with MiXCR from the 5' RACE reads. The table has 310,000 or so distinct CDR3 sequences, roughly 9% seen once. These sequences were also reported in another study, on yellow fever vaccine responses in identical twins.

The sequenced material came from CD8+ T cells sorted from blood. The receptors shown here come from a young woman in good health.

This clonotype was seen a few times. This rearrangement joins TRBV6-1 to TRBJ2-7, with D possibly TRBD1 on 5 matching bases. There are 14 residues in the CDR3. Trimming left V 3 bases short and J 3 bases short, with 12 bases between. CDR1 is MNHNS and CDR2 is SASEGT in the germline V gene. CDR3 sequence reads: CASSDARARYEQYF. The DNA for the CDR3 is TGTGCCAGCAGTGACGCCAGGGCACGCTACGAGCAGTACTTC.

This clonotype has only a few counts. The chain recombines TRBV14 with TRBJ2-1; D is ambiguous. Looked up from germline, CDR1 is SGHDN and CDR2 is FVKESK. The V end was cut by 4 bases, the J end by 4 bases, with 14 bases between. This CDR3 region has 15 residues. The CDR3 region has the DNA TGTGCCAGCAGCCGGACCCTCACCCCTTACAATGAGCAGTTCTTC. Protein: CASSRTLTPYNEQFF.

This clonotype was counted at least ten times. CDR3 DNA sequence: TGCAGTGCTAGACCTCTCAGACTAGCAGGGATCTACGAGCAGTACTTC. Its protein product is CSARPLRLAGIYEQYF. The rearrangement joins TRBV20-1 to TRBJ2-7; 7 bases line up with TRBD2. This CDR3 spans 16 amino acids. J was trimmed by 3 bases and V by 2 bases; bases with no gene match: 13. Germline-derived CDR1 and CDR2 are DFQATT and SNEGSKA (reference sequence).

This chain's CDR3 is CASSYGAPSSSGANVLTF. The DNA for the CDR3 is TGTGCCAGCAGTTACGGGGCCCCCTCTAGCTCTGGGGCCAACGTCCTGACTTTC. The chain joins TRBV6-5 to TRBJ2-6; a possible D gene is TRBD1 (5 bases). V lost 2 bases to trimming and J lost 0 bases, with 14 bases between them. Germline values: CDR1 MNHEY, CDR2 SVGAGI. CDR3 length: 18 residues.

This clonotype was recorded at least ten times. This chain joins TRBV6-5 and TRBJ2-7; D may correspond to TRBD1 or TRBD2 (6 bases each). The CDR3 is made up of 14 amino acids. The V end lost 2 bases, the J end lost 3 bases, and 11 bases lay between the germline ends. From germline, CDR1 is MNHEY and CDR2 SVGAGI. The CDR3 loop is CASSYAQGLYEQYF. CDR3 DNA sequence: TGTGCCAGCAGTTACGCACAGGGACTCTACGAGCAGTACTTC.

The chain is built from TRBV30 and TRBJ2-1; D is unresolved. The CDR3 contains 13 residues. V lost 5 bases, J lost 3 bases, and 11 bases lay in between. Per germline, CDR1 GTSNPN and CDR2 SVGIG (reference sequence). The CDR3 region has the DNA TGTGCCTGGTGGGCAGAGAACTACAATGAGCAGTTCTTC. This sequence encodes CAWWAENYNEQFF.

The chain combines TRBV27 with TRBJ2-7, with D uncertain. The V end lost 0 bases, the J end lost 2 bases, and 8 bases lay between the germline ends. The CDR3 contains 14 residues. Germline V gene data show CDR1 as MNHEY and CDR2 as SMNVEV (reference sequence). The CDR3 reads CASSLSGITYEQYF. The CDR3, as DNA: TGTGCCAGCAGTTTATCAGGAATCACCTACGAGCAGTACTTC.

This clonotype was detected a few times. The J gene is TRBJ2-7, the V gene TRBV20-1; 8 nucleotides match TRBD2. This CDR3 comprises 15 residues. Losses at the gene ends were 6 bases for V and 4 bases for J; bases not matched to a gene: 14. CDR1 DFQATT and CDR2 SNEGSKA come from the germline V gene (reference sequence). The CDR3 DNA sequence: TGCAGTGCCAACACAGCGGGGGCCTCAACTTACGAGCAGTACTTC. Its protein product is CSANTAGASTYEQYF.

Only a few counts were recorded for this clonotype. CDR3 DNA sequence: TGCGCCAGCAGCTATGGACAGGGGACAGATACGCAGTATTTT. Its translation is CASSYGQGTDTQYF. The rearrangement joins TRBV4-1 to TRBJ2-3, with TRBD1 matching 9 bases. Germline-derived CDR1 and CDR2 are MGHRA and YSYEKL. This CDR3 spans 14 amino acids. Germline trimming cut 5 bases from V and 3 bases from J; bases unmatched to any gene: 3.

This clonotype was detected ten times or more. This chain joins TRBV28 and TRBJ1-1; perhaps TRBD1 as D (5 bases). The CDR3 loop spans 14 amino acids. V was shortened by 1 base and J by 3 bases, with 9 bases between the two germline ends. Germline V CDR1 and CDR2: MDHEN, SYDVKM. The CDR3 spells CASSLSGSDTEAFF. The CDR3 bases are TGTGCCAGCAGTTTATCAGGGAGCGACACTGAAGCTTTCTTT.

This clonotype was seen a handful of times. For the CDR3, the DNA is TGCAGTGCGGTTTATTGGGGTGAGACCTACAATGAGCAGTTCTTC. Protein: CSAVYWGETYNEQFF. The chain links TRBV20-1 to TRBJ2-1, with D uncertain. Germline loops: CDR1 DFQATT, CDR2 SNEGSKA (reference sequence). The CDR3 has 15 residues. Trimming shortened V by 6 bases and J by 2 bases, and 17 bases separated the two germline ends.

The chain employs TRBV27 and TRBJ2-7, with 14 bases identical to TRBD2. V lost 4 bases, J lost 6 bases, and 5 bases stayed unmatched. This CDR3 has 15 residues. Per the germline V gene, CDR1 is MNHEY and CDR2 is SMNVEV (reference sequence). CDR3 protein: CASSSGLAGASEQYF. Here the CDR3 DNA reads TGTGCCAGCAGTTCGGGACTAGCGGGAGCTTCCGAGCAGTACTTC.

This clonotype was detected many times. The genes are TRBV11-2 and TRBJ2-1, with D hard to call. Between the trimmed V and J ends, which lost 0 bases and 0 bases, there was a span of 15 bases. This CDR3 contains 18 residues. The germline V gene encodes CDR1 SGHAT and CDR2 FQNNGV. CDR3: CASSLEVRQASSYNEQFF. The CDR3 DNA reads TGTGCCAGCAGCTTAGAGGTTCGGCAGGCCAGCTCCTACAATGAGCAGTTCTTC.

This clonotype has only a few counts. The chain joins TRBV6-4 to TRBJ2-3, with 11 nucleotides matching TRBD2. Germline V gene lookup returns CDR1 MRHNA and CDR2 SNTAGT. The junction had 1 base not matched to a gene; V was cut back by 0 bases and J by 2 bases. The CDR3 length is 16 residues. For the CDR3, the DNA is TGTGCCAGCAGTGACTCTAGCGGGAGGGCCACAGATACGCAGTATTTT. This gives the protein CASSDSSGRATDTQYF.

The chain recombines TRBV24-1 with TRBJ2-2; D call uncertain. Germline loops: CDR1 KGHDR, CDR2 SFDVKD. Trimming pared 2 bases from V and 9 bases from J, leaving 6 bases between. The CDR3 runs 12 residues. CDR3 DNA sequence: TGTGCCACCAGTGATTCCCCCCGGGAGCTGTTTTTT. Protein sequence: CATSDSPRELFF.

This clonotype was observed many times. This chain links TRBV29-1 with TRBJ2-3; D not resolved. Between the trimmed V and J ends, which lost 2 bases and 0 bases, there was a span of 18 bases. The CDR3 has 17 amino acids. Germline-derived CDR1 and CDR2 are SQVTM and ANQGSEA. The CDR3 nucleotides are TGCAGCGTTGAAATTCCGAGGTTCAAGACTAGCACAGATACGCAGTATTTT. Translation gives CSVEIPRFKTSTDTQYF.

As regards this clonotype: Possible read error: a much larger clone is one base away. The chain links TRBV6-4 to TRBJ2-1; 13 bases line up with TRBD2. The CDR3 extends over 15 amino acids. Germline V CDR1 and CDR2: MRHNA, SNTAGT. J gave up 4 bases and V 4 bases, and 1 base lay outside the gene matches. CDR3 in amino acids: CASSGGLAGYNEQFF. The DNA for the CDR3 is TGTGCCAGCAGTGGGGGACTAGCGGGATACAATGAGCAGTTCTTC.

A few counts support this clonotype. J is TRBJ1-6 and V is TRBV20-1; 10 nucleotides match TRBD1. CDR3 length: 17 residues. With 5 bases clipped from V and 8 bases from J, the junction kept 15 bases outside the gene matches. Germline loops: CDR1 DFQATT, CDR2 SNEGSKA (reference sequence). CDR3 in amino acids: CSAPNLPPGTGDSPLHF. The CDR3 DNA follows: TGCAGTGCTCCTAATTTACCGCCCGGGACAGGGGATTCACCCCTCCACTTT.

In this sample, this clonotype turned up many times. The chain has TRBV27 and TRBJ2-1; 11 positions agree with TRBD1. Germline V gene sequence: CDR1 MNHEY, CDR2 SMNVEV (reference sequence). The CDR3 sequence is 15 residues long. The V gene end was trimmed by 7 bases and the J gene end by 4 bases; junction bases not matched to a gene: 6. The CDR3 DNA reads as TGTGCCAGCACCTCGGACAGGGGGCCTTACAATGAGCAGTTCTTC. Translated, it gives CASTSDRGPYNEQFF.

The rearrangement uses TRBV7-9 and TRBJ1-2; D call uncertain. The CDR3 consists of 15 residues. The V end lost 5 bases, the J end lost 4 bases, and 17 bases lay between the germline ends. Germline V gene lookup returns CDR1 SEHNR and CDR2 FQNEAQ (reference sequence). The CDR3 sequence is CASSTARPEVYGYTF. In nucleotides, the CDR3 is TGTGCCAGCAGCACGGCGCGGCCAGAAGTCTATGGCTACACCTTC.

J is TRBJ2-7 and V is TRBV21-1; the listed D gene, TRBD2, was not tested against the DNA. TRBV21-1 is described as a pseudogene. This CDR3 is 10 amino acids long. CDR3 DNA: TGTGCCAGTCCCCTACGGAGGGTGCGTTTC. It yields the protein CASPLRRVRF.

This clonotype has more than one count but fewer than ten. This sequence joins TRBV24-1 and TRBJ2-3; no clear D. V lost 0 bases, J lost 6 bases, and 6 bases lay in between. The CDR3 loop spans 13 amino acids. CDR1 KGHDR and CDR2 SFDVKD come from the germline V gene. CDR3 loop: CATSDLLWDTQYF. The CDR3, as DNA: TGTGCCACCAGTGATTTGCTGTGGGATACGCAGTATTTT.

The V call is TRBV27, the J call TRBJ2-7; D is perhaps TRBD1 (6 bases). Germline V gene sequence: CDR1 MNHEY, CDR2 SMNVEV (reference sequence). The V end was cut by 5 bases, the J end by 3 bases, with 14 bases between. The CDR3 spans 14 residues. DNA for the CDR3: TGTGCCAGCAGTATACAGGGTTTGGGCTACGAGCAGTACTTC. Amino acids: CASSIQGLGYEQYF.

The gene calls are TRBV5-1 and TRBJ2-7; 12 bases align to TRBD2. From germline, CDR1 is SGHRS and CDR2 YFSETQ. CDR3 length: 17 amino acids. V dropped 0 bases and J dropped 3; count of bases not matched to a gene: 7. In nucleotides, the CDR3 is TGCGCCAGCAGCTTGGCGGTTTCTAGCGGGGGGGACTACGAGCAGTACTTC. This sequence encodes CASSLAVSSGGDYEQYF.

CDR3 nucleotides: TGTGCCAGCAGTCCGCGGGACAGGGGAGGGGCAGATACGCAGTATTTT. Amino acid sequence: CASSPRDRGGADTQYF. J is TRBJ2-3 and V is TRBV12-3 or TRBV12-4; 10 nucleotides agree with TRBD1. The CDR3 is 16 residues long. Trimming removed 5 bases from V and 4 bases from J; junction bases left unmatched: 9.

This clonotype showed up many times. The gene calls are TRBV12-3 or TRBV12-4 and TRBJ2-5, with 8 bases that match TRBD2. V shed 5 bases and J 5 bases; nucleotides not matched to a gene: 13. The CDR3 loop spans 16 amino acids. The CDR3: CASSPFSGGAGETQYF. The CDR3 DNA reads as TGTGCCAGCAGTCCCTTTTCGGGGGGGGCCGGGGAGACCCAGTACTTC.

J is TRBJ1-5 and V is TRBV9; the D gene is possibly TRBD1 (5 bases). Trimming pared 7 bases from V and 1 base from J, leaving 6 bases between. CDR1 is SGDLS and CDR2 is YYNGEE in the germline V gene. CDR3 length equals 12 residues. CDR3: CASGGSNQPQHF. In DNA, the CDR3 is TGTGCCAGCGGGGGGAGCAATCAGCCCCAGCATTTT.

This clonotype was seen a handful of times. The gene calls are TRBV6-4 and TRBJ2-3, with 7 nucleotides matching TRBD1. This CDR3 comprises 16 residues. V was clipped by 0 bases and J by 4 bases; unmatched bases: 7. Per the germline V gene, CDR1 is MRHNA and CDR2 is SNTAGT. CDR3 loop: CASSDSIGQGADTQYF. Here the CDR3 DNA reads TGTGCCAGCAGTGACTCGATCGGGCAGGGGGCAGATACGCAGTATTTT.

This clonotype was detected ten times or more. The chain has TRBV24-1 and TRBJ2-5; D is possibly TRBD2 (5 bases). Germline V gene sequence: CDR1 KGHDR, CDR2 SFDVKD. Trimming shortened V by 7 bases and J by 5 bases, and 10 bases separated the two germline ends. The CDR3 has 12 residues. The CDR3 spells CATSEDWETQYF. CDR3 DNA sequence: TGTGCCACCAGCGAGGACTGGGAGACCCAGTACTTC.

This clonotype was picked up many times. The chain combines TRBV28 with TRBJ2-7; D unclear. Germline V gives CDR1 MDHEN, CDR2 SYDVKM. The CDR3 totals 14 residues. Trimming cost V 4 bases and J 3 bases, with 13 bases left between them. The CDR3 DNA is TGTGCCAGCAGTTATGGACGGAAGATCTACGAGCAGTACTTC. Translation: CASSYGRKIYEQYF.

This clonotype was counted many times. The chain carries TRBV4-3 and TRBJ2-7; TRBD2 matches 8 bases. V trimming: 0 bases; J trimming: 4 bases; junction bases outside the gene matches: 8. The CDR3 sequence is 16 residues long. The germline CDR1 and CDR2 sequences are LGHNA and YSLEER. The CDR3 nucleotides are TGCGCCAGCAGCCAAGATCTGGGGACTAGTGATTACGAGCAGTACTTC. Translation gives CASSQDLGTSDYEQYF.